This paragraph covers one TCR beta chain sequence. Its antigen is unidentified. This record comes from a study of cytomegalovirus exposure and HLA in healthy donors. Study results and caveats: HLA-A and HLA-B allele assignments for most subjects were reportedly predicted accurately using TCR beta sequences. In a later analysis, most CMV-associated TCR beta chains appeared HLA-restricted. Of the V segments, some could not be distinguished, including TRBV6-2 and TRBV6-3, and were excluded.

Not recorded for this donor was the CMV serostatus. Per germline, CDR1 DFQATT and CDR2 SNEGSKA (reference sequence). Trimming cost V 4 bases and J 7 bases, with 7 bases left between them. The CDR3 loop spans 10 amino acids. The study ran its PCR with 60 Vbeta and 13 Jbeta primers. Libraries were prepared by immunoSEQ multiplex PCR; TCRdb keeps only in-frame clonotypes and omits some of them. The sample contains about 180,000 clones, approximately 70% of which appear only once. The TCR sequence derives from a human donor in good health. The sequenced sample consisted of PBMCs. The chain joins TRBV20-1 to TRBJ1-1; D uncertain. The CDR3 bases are TGCAGTGCTAAGTCAGATGAAGCTTTCTTT. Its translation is CSAKSDEAFF.